The present T cell receptor (beta chain) was sequenced within a study of radiotherapy plus CTLA-4 blockade in lung cancer. Study background: The study recorded objective responses in 18% of patients and disease control in 25% to 35%. Study-wide results and limits: The authors reported that early blood T cell clone dynamics, with interferon-beta, best predicted response. TCR clones originating in tumors grew in number in blood after radiotherapy plus ipilimumab.

This table comes from immunoSEQ multiplex PCR, and its TCRdb copy is limited to in-frame clones, with some not included. The repertoire holds about 39,000 clones, with about four fifths as singletons. Comment on this clone: The antigen is not known.

Those patients who had chemo-refractory metastatic non-small-cell lung cancer were given focal radiation along with CTLA-4 blockade through ipilimumab. The CDR3 has 15 residues. CDR1 is SEHNR and CDR2 is FQNEAQ in the germline V gene (reference sequence). V was trimmed by 5 bases and J by 4 bases, leaving 17 bases between them. This receptor was taken from a human donor with non-small cell lung cancer that progressed on radiotherapy plus ipilimumab. J is TRBJ1-2 and V is TRBV7-9; D is possibly TRBD1 (5 bases). This specimen consisted of peripheral blood, obtained from a patient treated with radiotherapy plus ipilimumab. Here the CDR3 DNA reads TGTGCCAGCAGCACCCACTTGGCAGGGTTCTATGGCTACACCTTC. It specifies CASSTHLAGFYGYTF.